This T cell receptor (beta chain) comes out of a study of Graves' ophthalmopathy and Graves' hyperthyroidism (dated by TCRdb to between 2018 and 2020). Background for the entire study: Peripheral blood was collected at initial diagnosis, before any treatment. The study used signatures of the TCR beta repertoire to tell Graves' ophthalmopathy apart from Graves' hyperthyroidism and to predict which patients would progress to ophthalmopathy. In total, approximately 130 blood samples were TCR-sequenced: approximately 40 ophthalmopathy, some 72 hyperthyroidism and roughly 17 hyperthyroidism-to-ophthalmopathy patients. To explore V-J signatures that distinguish ophthalmopathy from hyperthyroidism, a discovery set of about a hundred patients was enrolled, made up of 43 with ophthalmopathy and 55 to 65 with stable hyperthyroidism. An independent validation cohort was composed of fewer than 20 hyperthyroidism patients and over 15 patients who later progressed from hyperthyroidism to ophthalmopathy. T-cell repertoires of thyroid tissue and blood were compared in about six hyperthyroidism patients. Following sampling, methimazole starting at 30 mg daily was administered to hyperthyroidism patients, and high-dose intravenous methylprednisolone was administered to ophthalmopathy patients. The 75 to 100 discovery patients were randomly divided into training and test sets at a 7:3 ratio. What the research found in general, with its limitations: The 13-signature model separated ophthalmopathy from stable hyperthyroidism with approximately 88% sensitivity and 81.08% specificity in cross-validation, and 80%/75% in the test set. No statistical method was used to predetermine the sample size, and group allocation was not hidden from the investigators. Most of the expanded thyroid clonotypes with a frequency above 0.001 were also detected in blood, and it was suggested that the thyroid immune response may be reflected by blood repertoires. In validation, the model predicted ophthalmopathy progression with more than 55% sensitivity and around 72% specificity; fewer than 15 predicted patients were CT-confirmed with GO in a median of approximately 6.5 months.

Ten or more counts support this clonotype. It has no known antigen specificity. No base qualities exist here, and no much larger clone lies one base off it. TCR beta CDR3 regions were amplified from RNA transcripts for repertoire sequencing. HTBI primers and the Qiagen OneStep RT-PCR kit were used in a first-round RT-PCR, which was followed by a second-round multiplex PCR, size selection and purification. Sequencing of the libraries was carried out on an Illumina HiSeq2000 in paired-end mode with 100 bp reads. The paper's data handling went like this. SOAPnuke was used to process the reads, throwing out any read that had adapters, had uncalled bases, had a mean Phred below 15, or lacked an exact constant-primer or identifier match. High-quality paired reads were merged with COPE v1.2.5. Each unique nucleotide sequence was treated as a clonotype, and MiTCR v1.1 was used to align the clonotypes to the IMGT TRB V, D and J references. The analysis was limited to V-J combinations with a frequency above 0.0001, which together covered approximately 99% of repertoires. A TCR clonal expansion and chaos score per V-J combination was defined as the ratio of F50 clonal expansion to chaos observed in the TCRdist matrix. Welch's t-statistics and random forest were used to reduce the features to 13 V-J combinations, which were then used as input to a naive Bayes classifier. Thyroid-blood repertoire similarity was quantified with the Morisita-Horn index. TCRdb reprocessed the public reads (quality trimming at Q25 with fastp, clone calling with MiXCR) and kept in-frame beta chains. Each entry merges the rows of one CDR3 protein and shows their most common DNA and genes. It is TCRdb's table, rather than the study itself, that gives the V and J calls and clone size. Present in this sample are fewer than 600,000 distinct CDR3 sequences, about 15% of which were seen just once. The top ten clonotypes cover roughly 10% of the sample.

Ophthalmopathy patients were characterized by moderately to severely active disease, a Clinical Activity Score of at least 3, a NOSPECS grade of at least 4, and a disease duration under 3 months. Patients were excluded if they had other autoimmune diseases, uncontrolled infections, pregnancy or lactation. Clinical symptoms, serum thyroxine, TRAb, thyroid ultrasound and orbital computed tomography were used for diagnosis. PBMCs were isolated from about 9.2 ml of fresh peripheral blood by Ficoll-Paque density gradient centrifugation. Total RNA was extracted using Trizol reagent, and RNA quality was checked on an Agilent 2100 Bioanalyzer. Reading from cysteine to phenylalanine, the CDR3 counts 15 amino acids. Only the CDR3 part of the read is kept: 45 bases, read in frame from the first base. Trimmed from V: 4 bases; trimmed from J: 2 bases; junction bases lacking a gene match: 6. From a lookup of the germline V gene, CDR1 and CDR2 are KGHSH and LQKENI.

In this chain, TRBV18 is recombined with TRBJ2-5; a stretch of 8 junction bases matches TRBD2. This sequence originates from a woman in her twenties or thirties with Graves' ophthalmopathy. Donor details come from another sample of the same person, matched by shared clones. The specimen sequenced was blood. The CDR3 reads CASSRSTSAQETQYF. The DNA sequence follows: TGTGCCAGCTCACGGTCGACTAGCGCACAAGAGACCCAGTACTTC.